One and the same sample provided the 16 T cell receptor beta chains below, sequenced in a study of graft-versus-host responses after intestinal transplantation. Intraepithelial plus lamina propria lymphocytes were released by processing graft tissue. Sequenced by immunoSEQ multiplex PCR; TCRdb stores in-frame clones only, minus some. In the table there are 15,000 to 20,000 clones, roughly 78% of which are singletons. The source was ileum tissue, collected around 20 days after intestinal transplant. These receptor sequences come from a human patient who received an intestinal transplant, so some T cells may come from the graft donor.

The chain recombines TRBV6-5 with TRBJ2-7, with 7 bases matching TRBD2. Looked up from germline, CDR1 is MNHEY and CDR2 is SVGAGI. This CDR3 spans 15 amino acids. The trim removed 6 bases at V and 3 bases at J, leaving 11 bases unmatched. The CDR3 sequence is CASSPAPGGFYEQYF. The CDR3, as DNA: TGTGCCAGCAGCCCAGCGCCGGGGGGTTTCTACGAGCAGTACTTC.

This clone was picked up a small number of times. The CDR3 coding sequence is TGTGCCAGCAGTGATCCGGGACAGGACTACGAGCAGTACTTC. This sequence encodes CASSDPGQDYEQYF. The V and J genes are TRBV6-1 and TRBJ2-7; 8 bases are shared with TRBD1. V was pared by 3 bases and J by 3 bases, with 4 bases of the junction left unmatched. CDR1 is MNHNS, CDR2 SASEGT, per germline. The CDR3 spans 14 residues.

The chain is built from TRBV15 and TRBJ1-6, with D possibly TRBD1 on 6 matching bases. V was shortened by 1 base and J by 2 bases, with 6 bases between the two germline ends. CDR1 is LNHNV, CDR2 YYDKDF, per germline (reference sequence). The CDR3 length is 15 residues. CDR3 in DNA: TGTGCCACCAGCAGAGGGACAGCCTATAATTCACCCCTCCACTTT. It encodes CATSRGTAYNSPLHF.

This clone came up once. This sequence joins TRBV4-1 and TRBJ2-7; 7 bases map to TRBD2. Per germline, CDR1 MGHRA and CDR2 YSYEKL. The length of the CDR3 is 16 residues. The V gene end was trimmed by 0 bases and the J gene end by 3 bases; junction bases not matched to a gene: 8. The CDR3 reads CASSQDTGGLFYEQYF. The CDR3 DNA sequence: TGCGCCAGCAGCCAAGATACGGGAGGCCTGTTCTACGAGCAGTACTTC.

The V and J genes are TRBV27 and TRBJ2-7; 12 nucleotides agree with TRBD2. This CDR3 contains 15 residues. The V gene end was trimmed by 2 bases and the J gene end by 6 bases; junction bases not matched to a gene: 5. Germline V gives CDR1 MNHEY, CDR2 SMNVEV (reference sequence). CDR3 sequence reads: CASSLGTSGRLEQYF. The CDR3 nucleotides are TGTGCCAGCAGTTTAGGGACTAGCGGGCGGCTCGAGCAGTACTTC.

This clone was counted between two and nine times. V is TRBV6-1 and J is TRBJ2-2; 9 bases are a match to TRBD1. Germline V lookup: CDR1 MNHNS, CDR2 SASEGT. V shed 8 bases, J shed 6 bases, and the junction held 4 bases outside the gene matches. The CDR3 consists of 13 residues. The CDR3 nucleotides read TGTGCCAGCGGACAGGGGATAGCCGGGGAGCTGTTTTTT. This gives the protein CASGQGIAGELFF.

The V call is TRBV9, the J call TRBJ2-2; 7 bases line up with TRBD1. Germline V lookup: CDR1 SGDLS, CDR2 YYNGEE. The CDR3 is made up of 16 amino acids. The J segment lost 4 bases and the V segment lost 4 bases, leaving 10 bases of the junction unmatched. CDR3 nucleotide sequence: TGTGCCAGCAGCCCCTACCTGACAGGGCTCACCGGGGAGCTGTTTTTT. Translation gives CASSPYLTGLTGELFF.

The genes are TRBV5-5 and TRBJ1-6; D unclear. Germline CDR1 SGHKS, CDR2 YYEKEE (reference sequence). The CDR3 runs 17 residues. V lost 0 bases and J 6 bases, leaving 16 bases between the germline ends. In nucleotides, the CDR3 is TGTGCCAGCAGCTTGGGTGTGGTTCTGACGGGTAATTCACCCCTCCACTTT. This sequence encodes CASSLGVVLTGNSPLHF.

J is TRBJ2-1 and V is TRBV6-5; weak D call: TRBD2 (6 bases). V lost 1 base and J 2 bases, leaving 12 bases between the germline ends. Germline lookup yields CDR1 MNHEY and CDR2 SVGAGI. The CDR3 totals 16 residues. In DNA, the CDR3 is TGTGCCAGCAGTTACTATTACGGGACTGCCTACAATGAGCAGTTCTTC. It yields the protein CASSYYYGTAYNEQFF.

The chain is built from TRBV5-4 and TRBJ1-2; the D is unclear. The CDR3 is made up of 13 amino acids. Germline loops: CDR1 SGHNT, CDR2 YYREEE (reference sequence). Trimming removed 4 bases at V and 4 bases at J, with 11 bases between. The CDR3, as DNA: TGTGCCAGCAGCGAGGGCCCTGCCTATGGCTACACCTTC. This gives the protein CASSEGPAYGYTF.

The chain couples TRBV9 to TRBJ1-2; unclear D gene. Per germline, CDR1 SGDLS and CDR2 YYNGEE. Trimming left V 0 bases short and J 2 bases short, with 11 bases between. The CDR3 contains 15 residues. In nucleotides, the CDR3 is TGTGCCAGCAGCGTAGGTGGCACCGCAAACTATGGCTACACCTTC. It yields the protein CASSVGGTANYGYTF.

V and J are TRBV6-5 and TRBJ2-1; D remains unclear. This CDR3 has 13 amino acids. In germline, CDR1 is MNHEY, CDR2 SVGAGI. The V end lost 6 bases, the J end lost 9 bases, and 15 bases lay between the germline ends. The CDR3 bases are TGTGCCAGCAGCTATGAAGTCCCCGGTGAGCAGTTCTTC. It yields the protein CASSYEVPGEQFF.

The chain links TRBV19 to TRBJ1-6; TRBD1 agrees at 7 bases. V gave up 6 bases and J gave up 10 bases; unmatched junction bases: 9. Germline-derived CDR1 and CDR2 are LNHDA and SQIVND (reference sequence). The CDR3 has 14 residues. As DNA, the CDR3 is TGTGCCAGTAGCCACGGGACAGTTTACTCACCCCTCCACTTT. It specifies CASSHGTVYSPLHF.

The chain recombines TRBV11-2 with TRBJ1-2, with TRBD1 as a possible D gene (6 bases). Trimming stripped 0 bases from V and 5 bases from J, with 13 bases between. Germline V gene lookup returns CDR1 SGHAT and CDR2 FQNNGV. The CDR3 consists of 15 residues. The CDR3 DNA reads as TGTGCCAGCAGCTTAGACGCCGGGACACAATATGGCTACACCTTC. It translates to CASSLDAGTQYGYTF. The variable domain in full, completed from reference TRBV11-2 and TRBJ1-2, reads EAGVAQSPRYKIIEKRQSVAFWCNPISGHATLYWYQQILGQGPKLLIQFQNNGVVDDSQLPKDRFSAERLKGVDSTLKIQPAKLEDSAVYLCASSLDAGTQYGYTFGSGTRLTVV.

The chain carries TRBV7-9 and TRBJ2-1, with 8 bases matching TRBD1. Losses at the gene ends were 6 bases for V and 8 bases for J; bases not matched to a gene: 9. The germline V gene encodes CDR1 SEHNR and CDR2 FQNEAQ (reference sequence). The CDR3 is 14 residues long. CDR3 sequence (DNA): TGTGCCAGCAGGCCTCCGGGACAGGTCTATGAGCAGTTCTTC. Residues: CASRPPGQVYEQFF.

This CDR3 reads CASSELAWTLWNEQFF. The CDR3 region has the DNA TGTGCCAGCAGTGAATTAGCGTGGACTTTGTGGAATGAGCAGTTCTTC. The chain is built from TRBV25-1 and TRBJ2-1; D might be TRBD2 (5 bases). Looked up from germline, CDR1 is MGHDK and CDR2 is SYGVNS. V shed 1 base and J shed 7 bases, with 17 bases lying between them. The length of the CDR3 is 16 residues.